The T cell receptor (beta chain) described here comes from a study of response to subunit inactivated influenza vaccine. MiXCR was run by TCRdb on the RT-PCR reads, yielding one entry per CDR3 protein. Found here are about 240,000 distinct CDR3 sequences, 12% of them singletons; the top ten hold 7.8%. In its sample, this clonotype was seen many times. This clonotype originated in a man aged 50-59 years who received an inactivated influenza vaccine. The sequencing used non-naive T cells sorted from PBMCs, collected 14 days before vaccination.

This CDR3 is CASRLAGGRNEQFF. In DNA form, the CDR3 reads TGTGCCAGCAGACTAGCGGGAGGGAGGAATGAGCAGTTCTTC. The rearrangement uses TRBV12-3 or TRBV12-4 and TRBJ2-1; 13 bases fit TRBD2. The CDR3 is made up of 14 amino acids. V gave up 6 bases and J gave up 7 bases; unmatched junction bases: 3.